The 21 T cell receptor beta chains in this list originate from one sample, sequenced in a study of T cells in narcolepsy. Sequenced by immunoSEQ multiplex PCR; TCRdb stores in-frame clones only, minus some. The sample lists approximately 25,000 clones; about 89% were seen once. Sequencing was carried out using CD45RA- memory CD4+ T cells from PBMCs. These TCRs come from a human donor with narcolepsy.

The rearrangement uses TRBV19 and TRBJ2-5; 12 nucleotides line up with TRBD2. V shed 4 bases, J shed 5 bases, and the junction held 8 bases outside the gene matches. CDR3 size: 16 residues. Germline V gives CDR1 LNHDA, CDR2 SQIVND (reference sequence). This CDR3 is CASSTPSGGALETQYF. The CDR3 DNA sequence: TGTGCCAGTAGTACGCCTAGCGGGGGGGCCTTGGAGACCCAGTACTTC.

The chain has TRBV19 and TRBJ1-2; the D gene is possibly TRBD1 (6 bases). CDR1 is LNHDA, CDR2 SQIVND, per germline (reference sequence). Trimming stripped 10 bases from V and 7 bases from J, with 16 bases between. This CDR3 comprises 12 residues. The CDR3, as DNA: TGTGCCACTCTACAGGGAATGGCTGGCTACACCTTC. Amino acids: CATLQGMAGYTF.

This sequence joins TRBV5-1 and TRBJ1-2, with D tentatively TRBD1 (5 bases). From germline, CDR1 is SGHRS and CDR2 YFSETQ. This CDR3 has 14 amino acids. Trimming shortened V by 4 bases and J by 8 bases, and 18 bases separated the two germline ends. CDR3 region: CASSVAVGGGGYTF. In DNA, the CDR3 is TGCGCCAGCAGCGTGGCCGTGGGGGGAGGCGGCTACACCTTC.

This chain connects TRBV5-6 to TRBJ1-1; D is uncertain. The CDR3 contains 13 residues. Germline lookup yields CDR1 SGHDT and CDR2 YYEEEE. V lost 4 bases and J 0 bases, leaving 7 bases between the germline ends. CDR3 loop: CASSLPLNTEAFF. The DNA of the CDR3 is TGTGCCAGCAGCCTCCCTTTGAACACTGAAGCTTTCTTT. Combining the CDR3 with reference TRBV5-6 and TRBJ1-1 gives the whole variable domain DAGVTQSPTHLIKTRGQQVTLRCSPKSGHDTVSWYQQALGQGPQFIFQYYEEEERQRGNFPDRFSGHQFPNYSSELNVNALLLGDSALYLCASSLPLNTEAFFGQGTRLTVV.

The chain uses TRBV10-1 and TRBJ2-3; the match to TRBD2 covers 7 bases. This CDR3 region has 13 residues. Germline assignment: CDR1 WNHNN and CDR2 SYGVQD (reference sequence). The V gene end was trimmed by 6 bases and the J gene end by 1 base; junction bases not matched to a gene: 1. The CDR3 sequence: CASSLAGTDTQYF. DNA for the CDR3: TGCGCCAGCAGCCTAGCGGGCACAGATACGCAGTATTTT.

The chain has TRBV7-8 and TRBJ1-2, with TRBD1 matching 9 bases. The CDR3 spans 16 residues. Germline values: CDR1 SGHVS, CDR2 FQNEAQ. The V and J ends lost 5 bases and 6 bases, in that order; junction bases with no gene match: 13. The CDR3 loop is CASSPRSGQGWHGYTF. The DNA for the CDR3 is TGTGCCAGCAGCCCCCGGTCGGGACAGGGCTGGCATGGCTACACCTTC.

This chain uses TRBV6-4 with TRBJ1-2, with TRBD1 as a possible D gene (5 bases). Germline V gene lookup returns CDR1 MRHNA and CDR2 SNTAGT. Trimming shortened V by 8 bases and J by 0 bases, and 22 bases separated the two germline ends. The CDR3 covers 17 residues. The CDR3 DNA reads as TGTGCCAGCCCCAGGGAAGGCTCAGGTAGAGCTAACTATGGCTACACCTTC. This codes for CASPREGSGRANYGYTF.

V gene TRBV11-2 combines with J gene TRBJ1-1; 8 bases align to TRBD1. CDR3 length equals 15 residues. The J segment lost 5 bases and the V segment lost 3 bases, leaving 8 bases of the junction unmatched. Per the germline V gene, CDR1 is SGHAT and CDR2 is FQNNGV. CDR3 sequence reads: CASSLPGTGTTEAFF. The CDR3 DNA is TGTGCCAGCAGCTTGCCCGGGACAGGCACAACTGAAGCTTTCTTT.

CDR3 nucleotide sequence: TGTGCCAGCAGCCTGAGGACAGGGGGCACCTTAAACGAGCAGTACTTC. Protein: CASSLRTGGTLNEQYF. V gene TRBV9 combines with J gene TRBJ2-7; TRBD1 matches at 11 bases. Per the germline V gene, CDR1 is SGDLS and CDR2 is YYNGEE. J was trimmed by 5 bases and V by 4 bases; bases with no gene match: 11. The CDR3 has 16 amino acids.

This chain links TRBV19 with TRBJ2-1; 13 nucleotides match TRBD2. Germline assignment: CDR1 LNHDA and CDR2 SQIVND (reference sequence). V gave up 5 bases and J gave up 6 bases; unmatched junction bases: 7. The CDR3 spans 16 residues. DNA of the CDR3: TGTGCCAGTAGTCTCCACGGGACTAGCGGGGCCAATGAGCAGTTCTTC. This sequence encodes CASSLHGTSGANEQFF.

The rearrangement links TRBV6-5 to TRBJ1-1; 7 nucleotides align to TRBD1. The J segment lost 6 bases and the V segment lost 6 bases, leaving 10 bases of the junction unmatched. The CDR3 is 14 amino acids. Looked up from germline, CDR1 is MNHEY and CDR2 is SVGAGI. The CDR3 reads CASSRTGGGSEAFF. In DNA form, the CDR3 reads TGTGCCAGCAGCAGGACAGGAGGAGGTTCTGAAGCTTTCTTT.

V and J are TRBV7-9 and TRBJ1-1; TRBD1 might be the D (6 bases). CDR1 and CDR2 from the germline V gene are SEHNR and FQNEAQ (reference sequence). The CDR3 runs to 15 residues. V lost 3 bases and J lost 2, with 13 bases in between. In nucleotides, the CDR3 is TGTGCCAGCAGCTTTCTAATACAGGGTAACACTGAAGCTTTCTTT. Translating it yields CASSFLIQGNTEAFF.

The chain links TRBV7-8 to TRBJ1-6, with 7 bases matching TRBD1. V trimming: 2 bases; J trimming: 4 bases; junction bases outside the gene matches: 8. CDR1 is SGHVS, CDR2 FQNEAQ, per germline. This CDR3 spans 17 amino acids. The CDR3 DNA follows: TGTGCCAGCAGCTTATCTCAGGGGGGAGGTTATAATTCACCCCTCCACTTT. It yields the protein CASSLSQGGGYNSPLHF.

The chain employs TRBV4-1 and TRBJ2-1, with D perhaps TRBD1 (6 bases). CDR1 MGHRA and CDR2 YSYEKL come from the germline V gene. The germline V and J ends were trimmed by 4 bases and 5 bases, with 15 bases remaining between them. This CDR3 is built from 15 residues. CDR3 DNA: TGCGCCAGCAGCCTTAGGGGGATTTACGACAATGAGCAGTTCTTC. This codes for CASSLRGIYDNEQFF.

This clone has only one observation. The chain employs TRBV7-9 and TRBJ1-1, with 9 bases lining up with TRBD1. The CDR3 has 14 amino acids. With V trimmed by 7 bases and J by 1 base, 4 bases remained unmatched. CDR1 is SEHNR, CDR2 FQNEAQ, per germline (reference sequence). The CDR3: CASTTGQGNTEAFF. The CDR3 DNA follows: TGTGCCAGCACTACGGGACAGGGGAACACTGAAGCTTTCTTT.

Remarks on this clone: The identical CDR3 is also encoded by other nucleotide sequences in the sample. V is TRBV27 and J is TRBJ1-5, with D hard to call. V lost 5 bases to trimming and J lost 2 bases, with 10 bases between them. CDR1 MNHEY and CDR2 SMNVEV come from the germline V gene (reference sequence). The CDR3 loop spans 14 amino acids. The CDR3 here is CASSPGSGNQPQHF. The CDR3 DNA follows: TGTGCCAGCAGTCCGGGTTCGGGCAATCAGCCCCAGCATTTT.

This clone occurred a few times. The CDR3: CASTSSASDTQYF. The DNA for the CDR3 is TGTGCCAGCACTAGTTCGGCCTCAGATACGCAGTATTTT. The chain joins TRBV2 to TRBJ2-3, with D hard to call. Looked up from germline, CDR1 is SNHLY and CDR2 is FYNNEI. The CDR3 is 13 residues long. V lost 7 bases and J 4 bases, leaving 12 bases between the germline ends.

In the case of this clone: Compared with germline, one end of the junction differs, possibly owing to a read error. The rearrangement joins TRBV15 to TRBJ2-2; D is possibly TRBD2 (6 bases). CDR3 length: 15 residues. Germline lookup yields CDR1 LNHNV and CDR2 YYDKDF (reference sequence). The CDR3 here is CATSRDLENTGGLFF. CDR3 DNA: TGTGCCACCAGCAGAGATCTGGAGAACACCGGGGGGCTGTTTTTT. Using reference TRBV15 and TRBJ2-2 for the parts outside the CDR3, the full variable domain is DAMVIQNPRYQVTQFGKPVTLSCSQTLNHNVMYWYQQKSSQAPKLLFHYYDKDFNNEADTPDNFQSRRPNTSFCFLDIRSPGLGDTAMYLCATSRDLENTGGLFFGEGSRLTVL.

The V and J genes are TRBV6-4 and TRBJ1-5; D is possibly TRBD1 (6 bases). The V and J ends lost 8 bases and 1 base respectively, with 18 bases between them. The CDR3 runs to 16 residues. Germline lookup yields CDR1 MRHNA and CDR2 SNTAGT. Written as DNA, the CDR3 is TGTGCCAGCCATGCTCAGGGGTGGTTGAGCAATCAGCCCCAGCATTTT. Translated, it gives CASHAQGWLSNQPQHF.

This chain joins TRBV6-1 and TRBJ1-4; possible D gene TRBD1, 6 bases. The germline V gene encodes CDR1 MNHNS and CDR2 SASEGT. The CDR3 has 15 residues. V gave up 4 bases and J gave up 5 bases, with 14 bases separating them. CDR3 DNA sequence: TGTGCCAGCAGTGGATCCAGACAGGCGAATGAAAAACTGTTTTTT. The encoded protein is CASSGSRQANEKLFF.

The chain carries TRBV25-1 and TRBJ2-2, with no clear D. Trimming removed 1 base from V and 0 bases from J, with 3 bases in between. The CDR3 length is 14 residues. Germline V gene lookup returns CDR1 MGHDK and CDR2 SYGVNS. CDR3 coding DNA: TGTGCCAGCAGTGAATTAGCGAACACCGGGGAGCTGTTTTTT. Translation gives CASSELANTGELFF.